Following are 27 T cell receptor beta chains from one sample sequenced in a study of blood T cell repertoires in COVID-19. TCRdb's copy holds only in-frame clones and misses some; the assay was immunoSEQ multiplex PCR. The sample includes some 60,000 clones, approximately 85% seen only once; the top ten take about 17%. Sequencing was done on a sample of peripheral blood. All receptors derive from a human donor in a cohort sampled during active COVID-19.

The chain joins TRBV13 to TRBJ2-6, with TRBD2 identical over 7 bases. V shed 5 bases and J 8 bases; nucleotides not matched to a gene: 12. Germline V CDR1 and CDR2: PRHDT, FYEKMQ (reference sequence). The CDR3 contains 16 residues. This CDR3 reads CASSPMGGRSTNVLTF. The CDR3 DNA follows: TGTGCCAGCAGCCCCATGGGAGGGCGCTCTACCAACGTCCTGACTTTC.

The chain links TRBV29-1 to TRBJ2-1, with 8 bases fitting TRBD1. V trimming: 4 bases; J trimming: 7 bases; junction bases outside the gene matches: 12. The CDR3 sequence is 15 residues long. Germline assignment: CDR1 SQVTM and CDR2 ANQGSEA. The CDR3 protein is CSVGTGWSLSNEQFF. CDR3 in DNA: TGCAGCGTTGGGACAGGGTGGTCTCTGAGTAATGAGCAGTTCTTC.

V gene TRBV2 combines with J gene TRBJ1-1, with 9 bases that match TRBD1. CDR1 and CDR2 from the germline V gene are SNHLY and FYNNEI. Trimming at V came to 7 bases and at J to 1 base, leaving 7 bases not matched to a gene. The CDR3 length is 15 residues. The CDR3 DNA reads TGTGCCAGCAAGCCCGGGGACAGGGAGAACACTGAAGCTTTCTTT. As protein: CASKPGDRENTEAFF. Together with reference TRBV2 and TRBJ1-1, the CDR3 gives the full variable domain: EPEVTQTPSHQVTQMGQEVILRCVPISNHLYFYWYRQILGQKVEFLVSFYNNEISEKSEIFDDQFSVERPDGSNFTLKIRSTKLEDSAMYFCASKPGDRENTEAFFGQGTRLTVV.

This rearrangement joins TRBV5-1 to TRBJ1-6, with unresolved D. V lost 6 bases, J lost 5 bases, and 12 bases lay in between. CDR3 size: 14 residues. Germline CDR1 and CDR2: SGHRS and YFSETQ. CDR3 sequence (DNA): TGCGCCAGCAAATCCGAGCCGAATAATTCACCCCTCCACTTT. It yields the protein CASKSEPNNSPLHF.

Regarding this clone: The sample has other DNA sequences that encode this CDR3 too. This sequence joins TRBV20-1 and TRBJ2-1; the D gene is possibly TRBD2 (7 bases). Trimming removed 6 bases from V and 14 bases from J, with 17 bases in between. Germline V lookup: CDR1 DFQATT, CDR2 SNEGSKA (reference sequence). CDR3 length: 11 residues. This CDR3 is CSATGEGEKFF. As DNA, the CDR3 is TGCAGTGCAACGGGGGAGGGGGAGAAGTTCTTC.

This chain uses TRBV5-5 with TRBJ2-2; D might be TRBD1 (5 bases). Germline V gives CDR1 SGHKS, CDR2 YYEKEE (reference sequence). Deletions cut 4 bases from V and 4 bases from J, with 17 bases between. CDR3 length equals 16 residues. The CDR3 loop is CASSKGQGSTTGELFF. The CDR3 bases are TGTGCCAGCAGCAAAGGGCAGGGCTCGACCACCGGGGAGCTGTTTTTT.

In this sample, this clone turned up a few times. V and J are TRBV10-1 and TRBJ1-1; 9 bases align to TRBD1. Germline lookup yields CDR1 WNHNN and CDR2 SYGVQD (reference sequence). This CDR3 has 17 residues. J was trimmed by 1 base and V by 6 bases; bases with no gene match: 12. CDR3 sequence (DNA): TGCGCCAGCAGCCCGGGACAGGGCGTTCACTGGAACACTGAAGCTTTCTTT. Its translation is CASSPGQGVHWNTEAFF.

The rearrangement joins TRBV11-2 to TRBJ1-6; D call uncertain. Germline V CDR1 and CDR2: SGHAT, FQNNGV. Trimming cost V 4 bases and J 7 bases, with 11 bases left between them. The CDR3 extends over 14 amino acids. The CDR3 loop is CASSWRGENSPLHF. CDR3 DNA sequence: TGTGCCAGCAGCTGGCGGGGAGAGAATTCACCCCTCCACTTT.

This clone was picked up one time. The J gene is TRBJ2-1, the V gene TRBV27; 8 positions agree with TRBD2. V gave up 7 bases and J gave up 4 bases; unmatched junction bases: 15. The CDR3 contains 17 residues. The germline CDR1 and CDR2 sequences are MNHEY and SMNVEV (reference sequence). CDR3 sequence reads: CASKFRGGRSGYNEQFF. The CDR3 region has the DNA TGTGCCAGCAAGTTCCGGGGGGGCAGGTCAGGGTACAATGAGCAGTTCTTC.

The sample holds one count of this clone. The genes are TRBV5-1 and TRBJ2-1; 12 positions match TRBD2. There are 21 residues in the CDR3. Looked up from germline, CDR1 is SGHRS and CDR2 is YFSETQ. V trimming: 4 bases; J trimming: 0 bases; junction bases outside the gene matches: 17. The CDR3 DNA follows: TGCGCCAGCAGCCCGAGGGCTAGCGGGGGGGCCAGCCCAATCTCCTACAATGAGCAGTTCTTC. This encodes CASSPRASGGASPISYNEQFF.

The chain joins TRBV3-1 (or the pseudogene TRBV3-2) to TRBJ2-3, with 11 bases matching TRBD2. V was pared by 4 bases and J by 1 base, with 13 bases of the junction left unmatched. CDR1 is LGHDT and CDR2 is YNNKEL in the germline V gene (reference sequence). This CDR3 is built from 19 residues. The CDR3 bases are TGTGCCAGCAGCCCGGTCCTAGCGGGGGGAAGCTATGGCACAGATACGCAGTATTTT. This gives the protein CASSPVLAGGSYGTDTQYF.

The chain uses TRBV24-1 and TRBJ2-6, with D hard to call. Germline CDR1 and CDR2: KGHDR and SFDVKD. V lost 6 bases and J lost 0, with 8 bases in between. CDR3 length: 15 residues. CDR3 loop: CATSSRRSGANVLTF. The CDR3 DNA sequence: TGTGCCACCAGTTCCCGTCGCTCTGGGGCCAACGTCCTGACTTTC.

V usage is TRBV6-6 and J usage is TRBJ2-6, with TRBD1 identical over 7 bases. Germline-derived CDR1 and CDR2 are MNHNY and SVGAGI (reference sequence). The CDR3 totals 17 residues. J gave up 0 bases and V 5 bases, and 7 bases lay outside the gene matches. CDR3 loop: CASSLRDSASGANVLTF. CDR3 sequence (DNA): TGTGCCAGCAGTCTCCGGGACAGCGCCTCTGGGGCCAACGTCCTGACTTTC.

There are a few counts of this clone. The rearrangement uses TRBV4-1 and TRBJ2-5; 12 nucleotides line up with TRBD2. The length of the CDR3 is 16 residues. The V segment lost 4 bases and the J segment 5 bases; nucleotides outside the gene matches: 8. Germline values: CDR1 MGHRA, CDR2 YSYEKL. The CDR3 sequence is CASSPARLAGAETQYF. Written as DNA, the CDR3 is TGCGCCAGCAGCCCCGCGCGACTAGCGGGGGCGGAGACCCAGTACTTC.

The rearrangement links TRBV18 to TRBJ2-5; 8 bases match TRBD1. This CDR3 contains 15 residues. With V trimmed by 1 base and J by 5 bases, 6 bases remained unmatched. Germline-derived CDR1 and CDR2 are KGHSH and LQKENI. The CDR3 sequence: CASSPRTGHMETQYF. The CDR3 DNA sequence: TGTGCCAGCTCACCACGGACAGGGCACATGGAGACCCAGTACTTC.

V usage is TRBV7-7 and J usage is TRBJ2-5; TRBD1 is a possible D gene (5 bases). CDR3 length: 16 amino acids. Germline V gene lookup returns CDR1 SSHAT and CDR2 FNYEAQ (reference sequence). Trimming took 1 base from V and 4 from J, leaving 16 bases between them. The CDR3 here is CASSLGAGSVPETQYF. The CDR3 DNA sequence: TGTGCCAGCAGCTTAGGAGCAGGGTCCGTGCCAGAGACCCAGTACTTC.

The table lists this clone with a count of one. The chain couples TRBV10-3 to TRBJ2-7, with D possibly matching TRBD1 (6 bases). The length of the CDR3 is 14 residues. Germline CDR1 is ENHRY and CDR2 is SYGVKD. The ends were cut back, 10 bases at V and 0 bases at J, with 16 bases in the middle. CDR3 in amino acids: CASTGTFPSYEQYF. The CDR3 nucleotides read TGTGCCAGTACCGGGACATTCCCCTCCTACGAGCAGTACTTC.

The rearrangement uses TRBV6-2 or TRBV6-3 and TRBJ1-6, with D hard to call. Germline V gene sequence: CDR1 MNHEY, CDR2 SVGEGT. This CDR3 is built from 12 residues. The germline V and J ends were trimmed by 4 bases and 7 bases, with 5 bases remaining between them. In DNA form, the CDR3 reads TGTGCCAGCAGTTCCCTGAATTCACCCCTCCACTTT. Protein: CASSSLNSPLHF.

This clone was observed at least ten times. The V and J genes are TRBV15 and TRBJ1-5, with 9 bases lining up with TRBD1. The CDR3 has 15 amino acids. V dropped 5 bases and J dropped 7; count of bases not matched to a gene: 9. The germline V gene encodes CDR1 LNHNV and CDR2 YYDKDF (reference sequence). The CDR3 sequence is CATSASGTGNQPQHF. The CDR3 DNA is TGTGCCACCAGCGCCAGCGGGACAGGGAACCAGCCCCAGCATTTT.

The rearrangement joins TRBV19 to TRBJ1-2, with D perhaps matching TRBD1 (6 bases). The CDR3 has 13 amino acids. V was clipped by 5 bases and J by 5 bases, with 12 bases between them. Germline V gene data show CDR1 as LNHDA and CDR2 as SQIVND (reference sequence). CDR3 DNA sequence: TGTGCCAGTAGTCCGGGACAAATTTATGGCTACACCTTC. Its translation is CASSPGQIYGYTF.

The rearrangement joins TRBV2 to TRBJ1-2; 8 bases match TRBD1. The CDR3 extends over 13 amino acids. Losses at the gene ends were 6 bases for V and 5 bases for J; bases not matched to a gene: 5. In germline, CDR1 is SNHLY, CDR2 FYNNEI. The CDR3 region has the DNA TGTGCCAGCAGCCCCGGACAGGGATATGGCTACACCTTC. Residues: CASSPGQGYGYTF.

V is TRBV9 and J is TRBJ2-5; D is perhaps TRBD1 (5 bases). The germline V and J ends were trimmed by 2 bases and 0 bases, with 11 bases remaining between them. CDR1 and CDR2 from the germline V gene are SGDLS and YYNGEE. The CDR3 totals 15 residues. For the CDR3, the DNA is TGTGCCAGCAGCGTTTGGGGCCAGTACCAAGAGACCCAGTACTTC. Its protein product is CASSVWGQYQETQYF.

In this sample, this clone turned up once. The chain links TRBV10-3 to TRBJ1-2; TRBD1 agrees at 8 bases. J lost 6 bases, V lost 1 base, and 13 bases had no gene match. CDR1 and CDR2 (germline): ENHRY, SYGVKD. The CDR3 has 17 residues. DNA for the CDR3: TGTGCCATCAGTGAGTTCCTAACCGGGACAGGCTCTGATGGCTACACCTTC. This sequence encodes CAISEFLTGTGSDGYTF.

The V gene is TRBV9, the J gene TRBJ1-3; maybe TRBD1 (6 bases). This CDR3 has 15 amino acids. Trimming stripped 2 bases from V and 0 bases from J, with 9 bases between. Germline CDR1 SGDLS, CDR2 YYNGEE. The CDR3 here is CASSVGDISGNTIYF. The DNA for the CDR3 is TGTGCCAGCAGCGTGGGGGACATCTCTGGAAACACCATATATTTT.

CDR3 sequence reads: CASSDRGSVLGEQFF. As DNA, the CDR3 is TGTGCCAGCAGTGACAGGGGCAGTGTTTTGGGTGAGCAGTTCTTC. The V and J genes are TRBV6-4 and TRBJ2-1, with D tentatively TRBD1 (5 bases). Trimming removed 2 bases from V and 9 bases from J, with 17 bases in between. This CDR3 region has 15 residues. Per germline, CDR1 MRHNA and CDR2 SNTAGT.

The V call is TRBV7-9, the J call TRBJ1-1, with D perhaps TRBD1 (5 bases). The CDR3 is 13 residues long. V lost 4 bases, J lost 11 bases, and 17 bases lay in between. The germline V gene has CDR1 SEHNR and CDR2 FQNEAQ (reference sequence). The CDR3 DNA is TGTGCCAGCAGCTCCCTTTGGGGGGGAGTCGCTTTCTTT. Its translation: CASSSLWGGVAFF.

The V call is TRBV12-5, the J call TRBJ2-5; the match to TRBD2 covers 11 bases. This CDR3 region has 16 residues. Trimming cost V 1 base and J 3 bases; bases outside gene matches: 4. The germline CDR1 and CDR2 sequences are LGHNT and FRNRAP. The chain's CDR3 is CASGLGLAGGKETQYF. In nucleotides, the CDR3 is TGTGCTAGTGGTTTGGGGCTAGCGGGGGGAAAAGAGACCCAGTACTTC.